One and the same sample provided the 6 T cell receptor beta chains below, sequenced in a study of T cells after yellow fever vaccination. TCRdb re-derived calls from the 5' RACE reads in MiXCR, one entry per CDR3 protein. Altogether about 300,000 distinct CDR3 sequences are present, approximately 10% being singletons, with the ten largest covering 3% to 3.5%. The sequenced sample was CD4+ T cells sorted from PBMCs, obtained 5 days after the yellow fever booster vaccination. Receptors originate from a man younger than 35 who received the YFV17D yellow fever vaccine.

This chain uses TRBV10-2 with TRBJ2-3; D perhaps matches TRBD1 (6 bases). This CDR3 spans 12 amino acids. CDR1 WSHSY and CDR2 SAAADI come from the germline V gene. Trimming removed 3 bases from V and 5 bases from J, with 6 bases in between. CDR3 in amino acids: CASSEGGDTQYF. The CDR3 DNA follows: TGCGCCAGCAGTGAAGGGGGAGATACGCAGTATTTT.

V gene TRBV7-8 combines with J gene TRBJ1-2, with a tentative D call TRBD1 (5 bases). The ends were cut back, 5 bases at V and 5 bases at J, with 15 bases in the middle. Germline V gene data show CDR1 as SGHVS and CDR2 as FQNEAQ. The CDR3 consists of 14 residues. CDR3: CASSPGGAGYGYTF. In DNA form, the CDR3 reads TGTGCCAGCAGCCCCGGCGGGGCTGGTTATGGCTACACCTTC. Drawing the rest from reference TRBV7-8 and TRBJ1-2, the complete variable domain is GAGVSQSPRYKVAKRGQDVALRCDPISGHVSLFWYQQALGQGPEFLTYFQNEAQLDKSGLPSDRFFAERPEGSVSTLKIQRTQQEDSAVYLCASSPGGAGYGYTFGSGTRLTVV.

This clonotype was counted a few times. This chain links TRBV4-3 with TRBJ1-3; possibly TRBD1 for D (5 bases). Deletions cut 0 bases from V and 0 bases from J, with 15 bases between. CDR1 and CDR2 (germline): LGHNA, YSLEER. This CDR3 region has 18 residues. Written as DNA, the CDR3 is TGCGCCAGCAGCCAAGACTACGGACACCTTATCTCTGGAAACACCATATATTTT. Its protein product is CASSQDYGHLISGNTIYF.

A word on this clonotype: A much larger clonotype is one base distant, so this may be a read error. The chain employs TRBV5-1 and TRBJ2-1, with 8 bases aligning to TRBD1. The CDR3 is 15 amino acids. Germline V gene sequence: CDR1 SGHRS, CDR2 YFSETQ. V was clipped by 4 bases and J by 4 bases; unmatched bases: 7. The CDR3 region is CASSAGTGLYNEQFF. In DNA, the CDR3 is TGCGCCAGCAGCGCCGGGACAGGTCTATACAATGAGCAGTTCTTC.

This clonotype was seen only a few times. This chain joins TRBV4-1 and TRBJ1-2; TRBD1 matches 8 bases. This CDR3 has 15 residues. Germline loops: CDR1 MGHRA, CDR2 YSYEKL. Germline trimming cut 4 bases from V and 11 bases from J; bases unmatched to any gene: 15. CDR3 nucleotides: TGCGCCAGCAGCCGGGAAAGGTATGGGACAGGAACTTACACCTTC. Translating it yields CASSRERYGTGTYTF.

The chain uses TRBV7-9 and TRBJ1-4; weak D call: TRBD1 (5 bases). The CDR3 spans 15 residues. In germline, CDR1 is SEHNR, CDR2 FQNEAQ (reference sequence). The germline V and J ends were trimmed by 5 bases and 5 bases, with 15 bases remaining between them. CDR3 region: CASSVPGDRNEKLFF. The CDR3 DNA reads as TGTGCCAGCAGCGTCCCCGGGGACCGCAATGAAAAACTGTTTTTT.